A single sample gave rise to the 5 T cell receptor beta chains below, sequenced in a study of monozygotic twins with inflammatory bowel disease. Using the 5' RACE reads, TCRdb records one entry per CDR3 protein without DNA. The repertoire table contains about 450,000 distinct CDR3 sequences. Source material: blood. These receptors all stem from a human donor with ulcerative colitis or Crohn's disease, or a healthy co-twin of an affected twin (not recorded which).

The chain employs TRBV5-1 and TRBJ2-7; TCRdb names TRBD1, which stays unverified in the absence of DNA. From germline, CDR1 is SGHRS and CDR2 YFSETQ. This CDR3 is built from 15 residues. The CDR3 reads CASSSSGGISYEQYF.

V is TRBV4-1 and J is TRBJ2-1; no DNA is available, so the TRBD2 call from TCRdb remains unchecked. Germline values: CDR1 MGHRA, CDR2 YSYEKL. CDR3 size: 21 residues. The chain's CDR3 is CASSQEFWVGLAGTVGSEQFF.

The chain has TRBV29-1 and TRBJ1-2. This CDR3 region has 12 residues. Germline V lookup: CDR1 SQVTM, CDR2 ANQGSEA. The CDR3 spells CSVEVRIGGYTF.

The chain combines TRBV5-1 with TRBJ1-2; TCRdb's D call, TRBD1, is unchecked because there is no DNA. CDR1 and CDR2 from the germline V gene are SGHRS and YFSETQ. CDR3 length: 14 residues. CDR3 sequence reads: CASSLTGLNYGYTF.

CDR3 amino acids: CAISESGQGETQYF. The chain joins TRBV10-3 to TRBJ2-5; TCRdb's D gene call, TRBD1, goes unchecked for lack of DNA. The CDR3 sequence is 14 residues long. Germline loops: CDR1 ENHRY, CDR2 SYGVKD.